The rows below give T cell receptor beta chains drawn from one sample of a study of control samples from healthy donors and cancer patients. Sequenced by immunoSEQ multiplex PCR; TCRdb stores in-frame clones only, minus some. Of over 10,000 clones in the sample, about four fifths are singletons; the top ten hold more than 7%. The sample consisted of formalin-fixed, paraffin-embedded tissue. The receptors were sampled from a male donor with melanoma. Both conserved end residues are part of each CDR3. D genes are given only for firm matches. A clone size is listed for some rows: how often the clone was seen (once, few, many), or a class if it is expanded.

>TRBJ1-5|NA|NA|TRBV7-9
TGTGCCAGCAGCTCGTACAGGGAAGCGGGTCAGCCCCAGCATTTT
CASSSYREAGQPQHF
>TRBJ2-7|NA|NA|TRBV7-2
TGTGCCAGCAGCTTAGTTAGGGCCTACGAGCAGTACTTC
CASSLVRAYEQYF
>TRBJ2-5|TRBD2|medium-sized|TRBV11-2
TGTGCCAGCAGATCCGAGCGGGGGACACAAGAGACCCAGTACTTC
CASRSERGTQETQYF
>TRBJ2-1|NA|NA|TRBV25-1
TGTGCCAGCAACGGGGCGGCCAATGAGCAGTTCTTC
CASNGAANEQFF
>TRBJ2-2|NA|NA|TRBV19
TGTGCCAGTACCGGACTTAAGGGCGGGGAGCTATTTTTT
CASTGLKGGELFF
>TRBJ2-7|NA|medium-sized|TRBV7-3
TGTGCCAGCAGCTTAAATCGGGACGGCGAGCAGTACTTC
CASSLNRDGEQYF
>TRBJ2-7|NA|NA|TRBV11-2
TGTGCCAGCAGCTTAGAGCCGGGAAACCAGCAGTACTTC
CASSLEPGNQQYF
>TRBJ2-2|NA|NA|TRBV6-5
TGTGCCAGCAGGAGGGGGGCCTCAGCCACCGGGGAGCTGTTTTTT
CASRRGASATGELFF
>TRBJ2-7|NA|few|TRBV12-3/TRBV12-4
TGTGCCAGCAGCAACAGATACGAGCAGTACTTC
CASSNRYEQYF
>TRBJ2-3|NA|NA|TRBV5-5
TGTGCCAGCAGCTTAAAAGGAGATACGCAGTATTTT
CASSLKGDTQYF
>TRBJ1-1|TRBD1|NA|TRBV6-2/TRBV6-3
TGTGCCAGCAGCCGGACAGGTTACACTGAAGCTTTCTTT
CASSRTGYTEAFF
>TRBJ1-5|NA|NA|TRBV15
TGTGCCACCAGCAGAGAGCAGAACACAAATCAGCCCCAGCATTTT
CATSREQNTNQPQHF
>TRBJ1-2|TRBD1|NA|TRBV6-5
TGTGCCAGCAGCACAGGGGTTTATGGCTACACCTTC
CASSTGVYGYTF
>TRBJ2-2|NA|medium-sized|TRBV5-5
TGTGCCAGCAGCCTGGGCCCGAACACCGGGGAGCTGTTTTTT
CASSLGPNTGELFF
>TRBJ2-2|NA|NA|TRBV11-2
TGTGCCAGCAGCTTAGAGATAAACACCGGGGAGCTGTTTTTT
CASSLEINTGELFF
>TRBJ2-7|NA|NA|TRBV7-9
TGTGCCAGCACGAAGGGACCAAGCTCCTACGAGCAGTACTTC
CASTKGPSSYEQYF
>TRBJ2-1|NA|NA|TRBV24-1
TGTGCCACCAGTGCCCCCCCTTGGCAGTCAGATTTCTACAATGAGCAGTTCTTC
CATSAPPWQSDFYNEQFF
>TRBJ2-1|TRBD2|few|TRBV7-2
TGTGCCAGCAGCCCAGGCCTAGCGGGGGTAATAGCTGAGCAGTTCTTC
CASSPGLAGVIAEQFF
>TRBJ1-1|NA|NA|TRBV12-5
TGTGCTAGTGGTTCCTTTTTGGGGGCCGGTGACACTGAAGCTTTCTTT
CASGSFLGAGDTEAFF
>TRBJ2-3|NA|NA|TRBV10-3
TGTGCCATCAGTGATGGGGGGCGAGATACGCAGTATTTT
CAISDGGRDTQYF
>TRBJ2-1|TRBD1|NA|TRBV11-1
TGTGCCAGCAGTGATAGACAGGGGGCGGGGGAGCAGTTCTTC
CASSDRQGAGEQFF
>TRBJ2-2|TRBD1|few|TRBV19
TGTGCCAGTAAAGTCAGGGGGCAGTCCGGGGAGCTGTTTTTT
CASKVRGQSGELFF
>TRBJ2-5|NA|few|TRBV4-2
TGTGCCAGCAGCCAAGTCGCGGGCGGTCAAGAGACCCAGTACTTC
CASSQVAGGQETQYF
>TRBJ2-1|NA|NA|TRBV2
TGTGCCAGCAGGGTAGACTCCCCGCGGTTCTTC
CASRVDSPRFF
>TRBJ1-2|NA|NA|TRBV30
TGTGCCTGGGCAGGAAGATCCTATGGCTACACCTTC
CAWAGRSYGYTF
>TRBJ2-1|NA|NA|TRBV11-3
TGTGCCAGCAGCTTAGATCCCCGGAACAATGAGCAGTTCTTC
CASSLDPRNNEQFF
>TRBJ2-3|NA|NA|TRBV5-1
TGCGCCAGCAGCTTGGCGTTGGGGGCCCTCACAGATACGCAGTATTTT
CASSLALGALTDTQYF
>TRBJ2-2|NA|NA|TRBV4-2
TGTGCCAGCAGCCAACCGACAGGCCCAAACACCGGGGAGCTGTTTTTT
CASSQPTGPNTGELFF
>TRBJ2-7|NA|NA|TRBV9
TGTGCCAGCAGCGTAGGGGGACAAGACTACGAGCAGTACTTC
CASSVGGQDYEQYF
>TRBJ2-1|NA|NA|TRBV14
TGTGCCAGCAGCCAAGATTCGAGCAGGGAGCAGTTCTTC
CASSQDSSREQFF
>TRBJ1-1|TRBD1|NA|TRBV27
TGTGCCAGCAGTGATTACAGGGGGAGGGACGACACTGAAGCTTTCTTT
CASSDYRGRDDTEAFF